This entry lists 10 T cell receptor beta chains sequenced from one sample in a study of blood T cell repertoires in COVID-19. Sequencing used immunoSEQ multiplex PCR; TCRdb keeps in-frame clones, though not all of them. The data hold 100,000 to 150,000 clones, with roughly nine tenths observed a single time. Source material: peripheral blood. These receptors were collected from a man aged 45-65 years with COVID-19, enrolled during active disease.

The chain has TRBV9 and TRBJ1-3; 9 nucleotides agree with TRBD1. There are 17 residues in the CDR3. Germline trimming cut 3 bases from V and 3 bases from J; bases unmatched to any gene: 10. The germline CDR1 and CDR2 sequences are SGDLS and YYNGEE. CDR3 nucleotide sequence: TGTGCCAGCAGCGCGGGACAGGGCGGGACGAATGGAAACACCATATATTTT. It encodes CASSAGQGGTNGNTIYF.

The V call is TRBV2, the J call TRBJ1-3; 10 nucleotides match TRBD1. Germline V gene data show CDR1 as SNHLY and CDR2 as FYNNEI. V lost 7 bases and J lost 8; bases outside the gene matches: 5. CDR3 length: 13 residues. CDR3 sequence: CASIGTGEDTIYF. DNA of the CDR3: TGTGCCAGCATTGGGACAGGGGAGGACACCATATATTTT. The variable domain in full, completed from reference TRBV2 and TRBJ1-3, reads EPEVTQTPSHQVTQMGQEVILRCVPISNHLYFYWYRQILGQKVEFLVSFYNNEISEKSEIFDDQFSVERPDGSNFTLKIRSTKLEDSAMYFCASIGTGEDTIYFGEGSWLTVV.

A single count supports this clone. The chain joins TRBV4-1 to TRBJ1-5; D is unclear. Germline values: CDR1 MGHRA, CDR2 YSYEKL. The CDR3 runs to 15 residues. Trimming pared 0 bases from V and 6 bases from J, leaving 12 bases between. The CDR3 coding sequence is TGCGCCAGCAGCCAAGATGGAGGGAATGCTCAGCCCCAGCATTTT. This gives the protein CASSQDGGNAQPQHF.

This chain uses TRBV5-1 with TRBJ2-2, with 11 nucleotides matching TRBD2. The CDR3 loop spans 17 amino acids. The trim removed 4 bases at V and 2 bases at J, leaving 7 bases unmatched. Germline V gene lookup returns CDR1 SGHRS and CDR2 YFSETQ. CDR3 sequence: CASSKKGTSGNTGELFF. The CDR3 DNA reads as TGCGCCAGCAGCAAGAAGGGGACTAGCGGCAACACCGGGGAGCTGTTTTTT.

This sequence joins TRBV29-1 and TRBJ2-3; 9 nucleotides align to TRBD2. The germline V gene encodes CDR1 SQVTM and CDR2 ANQGSEA. With V trimmed by 6 bases and J by 8 bases, 9 bases remained unmatched. There are 13 residues in the CDR3. The CDR3 loop reads CSVGIAGEGTQYF. The CDR3 DNA is TGCAGCGTCGGGATAGCGGGGGAGGGTACGCAGTATTTT.

This chain connects TRBV5-4 to TRBJ2-5; 9 bases agree with TRBD1. There are 14 residues in the CDR3. V lost 4 bases, J lost 5 bases, and 6 bases stayed unmatched. Germline CDR1 and CDR2: SGHNT and YYREEE (reference sequence). The CDR3 nucleotides read TGTGCCAGCAGCCCGGGACAGGGACAGGAGACCCAGTACTTC. Translating it yields CASSPGQGQETQYF.

The rearrangement uses TRBV24-1 and TRBJ1-1; TRBD1 aligns across 7 bases. Germline CDR1 is KGHDR and CDR2 is SFDVKD. The CDR3 runs to 13 residues. The junction had 2 bases not matched to a gene; V was cut back by 4 bases and J by 4 bases. The CDR3 DNA reads as TGTGCCACCAGTGACACAGGGGCCACTGAAGCTTTCTTT. This encodes CATSDTGATEAFF.

V and J are TRBV27 and TRBJ1-2, with TRBD1 matching over 7 bases. The J segment lost 5 bases and the V segment lost 5 bases, leaving 11 bases of the junction unmatched. The CDR3 extends over 15 amino acids. The germline CDR1 and CDR2 sequences are MNHEY and SMNVEV (reference sequence). In DNA form, the CDR3 reads TGTGCCAGCAGTCAAGGGACAGTTCTCCCTTATGGCTACACCTTC. As protein: CASSQGTVLPYGYTF.

The chain recombines TRBV14 with TRBJ2-1; no clear D. V was pared by 1 base and J by 0 bases, with 4 bases between. Germline assignment: CDR1 SGHDN and CDR2 FVKESK. The CDR3 is made up of 14 amino acids. The CDR3 nucleotides read TGTGCCAGCAGCCAAGCCCGCTCCTACAATGAGCAGTTCTTC. Residues: CASSQARSYNEQFF.

The V gene is TRBV5-1, the J gene TRBJ2-1; TRBD2 matches at 9 bases. With 4 bases clipped from V and 7 bases from J, the junction kept 12 bases outside the gene matches. CDR1 and CDR2 (germline): SGHRS, YFSETQ. The CDR3 has 16 amino acids. The CDR3, as DNA: TGCGCCAGCAGCCCCCGGACGGCGGCGGGGGGGAATGAGCAGTTCTTC. Its translation is CASSPRTAAGGNEQFF.